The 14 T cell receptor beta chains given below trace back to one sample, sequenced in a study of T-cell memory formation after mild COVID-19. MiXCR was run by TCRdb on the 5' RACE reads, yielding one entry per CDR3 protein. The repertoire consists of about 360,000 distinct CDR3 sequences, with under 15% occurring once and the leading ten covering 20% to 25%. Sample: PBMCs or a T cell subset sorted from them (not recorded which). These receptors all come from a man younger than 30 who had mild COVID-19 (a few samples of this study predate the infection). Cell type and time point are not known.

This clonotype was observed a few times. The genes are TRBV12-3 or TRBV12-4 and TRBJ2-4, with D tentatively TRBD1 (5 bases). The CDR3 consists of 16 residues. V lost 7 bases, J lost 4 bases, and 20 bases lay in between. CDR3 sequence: CASTLGRQWEKNIQYF. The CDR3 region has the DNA TGTGCCAGCACCCTGGGGCGCCAGTGGGAAAAAAACATTCAGTACTTC.

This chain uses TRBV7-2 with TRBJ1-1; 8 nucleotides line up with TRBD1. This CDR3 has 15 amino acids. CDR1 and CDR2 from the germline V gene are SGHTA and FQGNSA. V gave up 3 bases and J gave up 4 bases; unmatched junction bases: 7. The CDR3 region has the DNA TGTGCCAGCAGCTTTGGACAGGGAGGGACCACTGAAGCTTTCTTT. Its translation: CASSFGQGGTTEAFF.

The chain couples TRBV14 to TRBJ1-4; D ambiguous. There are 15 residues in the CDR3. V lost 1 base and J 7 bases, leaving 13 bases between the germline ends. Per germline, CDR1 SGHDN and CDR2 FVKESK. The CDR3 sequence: CASSQVQGLGEKLFF. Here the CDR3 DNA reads TGTGCCAGCAGCCAAGTTCAAGGTCTCGGTGAAAAACTGTTTTTT.

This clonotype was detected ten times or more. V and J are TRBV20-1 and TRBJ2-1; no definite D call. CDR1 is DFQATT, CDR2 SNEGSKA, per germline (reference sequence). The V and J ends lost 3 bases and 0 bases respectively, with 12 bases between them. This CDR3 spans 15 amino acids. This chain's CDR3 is CSARDPFSSYNEQFF. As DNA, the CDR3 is TGCAGTGCTAGGGACCCATTTAGCTCCTACAATGAGCAGTTCTTC.

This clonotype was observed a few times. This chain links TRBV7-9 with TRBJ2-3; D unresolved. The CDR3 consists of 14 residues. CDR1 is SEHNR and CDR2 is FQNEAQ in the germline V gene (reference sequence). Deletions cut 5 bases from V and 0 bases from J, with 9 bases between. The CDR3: CASSPGFSTDTQYF. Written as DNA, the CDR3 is TGTGCCAGCAGCCCGGGCTTTAGCACAGATACGCAGTATTTT.

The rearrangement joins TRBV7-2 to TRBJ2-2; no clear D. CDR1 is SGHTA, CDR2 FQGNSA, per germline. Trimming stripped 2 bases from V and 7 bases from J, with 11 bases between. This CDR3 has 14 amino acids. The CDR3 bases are TGTGCCAGCAGCTTAACGGTCAAGGTCGGGGAGCTGTTTTTT. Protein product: CASSLTVKVGELFF.

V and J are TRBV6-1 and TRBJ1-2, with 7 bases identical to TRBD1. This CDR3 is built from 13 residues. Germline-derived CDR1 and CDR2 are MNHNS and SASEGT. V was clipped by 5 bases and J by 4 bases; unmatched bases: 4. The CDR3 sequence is CASSRTGPYGYTF. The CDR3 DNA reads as TGTGCCAGCAGTCGGACAGGTCCCTATGGCTACACCTTC.

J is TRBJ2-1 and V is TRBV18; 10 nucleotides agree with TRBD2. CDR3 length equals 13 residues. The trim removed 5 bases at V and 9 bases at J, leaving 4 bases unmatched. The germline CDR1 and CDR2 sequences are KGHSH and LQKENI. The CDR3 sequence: CASSKAGGIEQFF. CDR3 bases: TGTGCCAGCTCAAAAGCGGGGGGGATTGAGCAGTTCTTC. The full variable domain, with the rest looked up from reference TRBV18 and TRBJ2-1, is NAGVMQNPRHLVRRRGQEARLRCSPMKGHSHVYWYRQLPEEGLKFMVYLQKENIIDESGMPKERFSAEFPKEGPSILRIQQVVRGDSAAYFCASSKAGGIEQFFGPGTRLTVL.

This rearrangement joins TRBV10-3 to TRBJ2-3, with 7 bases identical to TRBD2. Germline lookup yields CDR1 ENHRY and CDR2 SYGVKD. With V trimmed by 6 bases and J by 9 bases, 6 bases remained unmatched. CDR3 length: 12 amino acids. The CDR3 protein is CAIRGGRETQYF. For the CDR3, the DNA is TGTGCCATCAGGGGGGGGAGGGAGACGCAGTATTTT.

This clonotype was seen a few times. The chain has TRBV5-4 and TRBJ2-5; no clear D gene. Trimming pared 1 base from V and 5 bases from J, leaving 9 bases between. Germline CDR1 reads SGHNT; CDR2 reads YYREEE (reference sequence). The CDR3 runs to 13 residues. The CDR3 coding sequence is TGTGCCAGCAGCTTGTCCATAGACGAGACCCAGTACTTC. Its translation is CASSLSIDETQYF.

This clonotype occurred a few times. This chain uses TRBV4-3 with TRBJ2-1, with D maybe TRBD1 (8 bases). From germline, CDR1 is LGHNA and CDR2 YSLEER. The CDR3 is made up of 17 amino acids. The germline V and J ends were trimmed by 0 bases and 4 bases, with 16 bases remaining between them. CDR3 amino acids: CASSQDSNRGGYNEQFF. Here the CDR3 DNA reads TGCGCCAGCAGCCAAGATTCTAACAGGGGGGGTTACAATGAGCAGTTCTTC.

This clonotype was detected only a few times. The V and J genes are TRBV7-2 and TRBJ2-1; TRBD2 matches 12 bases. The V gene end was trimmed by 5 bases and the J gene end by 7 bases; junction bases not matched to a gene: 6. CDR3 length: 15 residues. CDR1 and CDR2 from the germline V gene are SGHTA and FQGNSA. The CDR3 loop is CASSVGTSGLNEQFF. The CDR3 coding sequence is TGTGCCAGCAGCGTTGGGACTAGCGGGCTTAATGAGCAGTTCTTC.

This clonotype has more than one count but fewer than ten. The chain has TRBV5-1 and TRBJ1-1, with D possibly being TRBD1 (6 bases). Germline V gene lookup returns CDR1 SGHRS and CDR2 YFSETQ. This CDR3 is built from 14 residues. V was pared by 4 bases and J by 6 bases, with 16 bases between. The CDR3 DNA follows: TGCGCCAGCAGCCATGGGAACAGGGACGCTGAAGCTTTCTTT. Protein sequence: CASSHGNRDAEAFF.

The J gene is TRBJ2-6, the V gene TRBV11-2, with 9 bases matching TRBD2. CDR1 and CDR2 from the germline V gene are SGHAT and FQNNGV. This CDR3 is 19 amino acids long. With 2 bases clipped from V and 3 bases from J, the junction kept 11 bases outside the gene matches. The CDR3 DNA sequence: TGTGCCAGCAGCTTAACACGGTTGCGGGGGGGCCTTGGGGCCAACGTCCTGACTTTC. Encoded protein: CASSLTRLRGGLGANVLTF.